This passage covers 25 T cell receptor beta chains from one sample sequenced in a study of T cells in women clearing cervical HPV infection. Sequenced by immunoSEQ multiplex PCR; TCRdb stores in-frame clones only, minus some. In all, the sample yields over 25,000 clones. The sample consisted of blood buffy coat. The receptors come from a woman aged 18 to 75 with a cervical HPV16 infection that either progressed to CIN3+ or cleared (not recorded which).

A word on this clone: The read ends 3 residues before the CDR3 terminus; that terminus is restored from the germline J gene. In the same sample, other DNA sequences code for this CDR3. This chain connects TRBV18 to TRBJ2-7, with 7 bases fitting TRBD2. Per germline, CDR1 KGHSH and CDR2 LQKENI. The CDR3 loop spans 15 amino acids. V dropped 0 bases and J dropped 1; count of bases not matched to a gene: 3. The CDR3 sequence: CASSPPAGGSYEQYF. The part of the CDR3 DNA that was read is TGTGCCAGCTCACCACCAGCCGGGGGGTCCTACGAG.

On this clone: The read stops 3 residues short of the end of the CDR3; the missing end is completed from the germline J gene. This sequence joins TRBV6-4 and TRBJ2-3; 8 bases agree with TRBD2. V was pared by 2 bases and J by 1 base, with 2 bases of the junction left unmatched. The CDR3 covers 15 residues. Germline CDR1 is MRHNA and CDR2 is SNTAGT. The CDR3 here is CASSDISGGTDTQYF. Incomplete CDR3 DNA: TGTGCCAGCAGTGACATTAGCGGGGGCACAGATACG.

Concerning this clone: Read sequence stops 3 residues before the CDR3 end, and the germline J gene provides the missing end. V gene TRBV7-6 combines with J gene TRBJ2-3; maybe TRBD2 (6 bases). V was trimmed by 8 bases and J by 6 bases, leaving 27 bases between them. Per germline, CDR1 SGHVS and CDR2 FNYEAQ. CDR3 length: 17 residues. The CDR3 is CASRKQTYTRGKDTQYF. CDR3 bases read: TGTGCCAGCCGTAAACAAACGTACACCCGGGGGAAGGATACG.

Incomplete CDR3 DNA: TGTGCCAGCAGCCCCTTCGGGACAGGGGGCATGTACGAG. It yields the protein CASSPFGTGGMYE. The full CDR3 protein reads CASSPFGTGGMYEQYF. This chain connects TRBV7-6 to TRBJ2-7; TRBD1 matches 12 bases. Read data end 3 residues before the CDR3 end; the end is taken from the germline J gene. Per germline, CDR1 SGHVS and CDR2 FNYEAQ. The CDR3 spans 16 residues. V lost 5 bases to trimming and J lost 4 bases; unmatched junction nucleotides: 9.

To note about this clone: The observed sequence ends 3 residues before the CDR3 terminus, with the missing tail filled in from the germline J gene. This chain joins TRBV20-1 and TRBJ2-1; D is undetermined. V was cut by 6 bases and J by 6 bases, with 9 bases left in between. This CDR3 is built from 11 residues. In germline, CDR1 is DFQATT, CDR2 SNEGSKA (reference sequence). CDR3: CSARTSNEQFF. CDR3 DNA (partial): TGCAGTGCACGAACAAGCAATGAG.

Details on this clone: The read falls 3 residues short of the CDR3 end, and the missing part is taken from the germline J gene. V gene TRBV5-1 combines with J gene TRBJ2-3, with 8 nucleotides matching TRBD2. V lost 0 bases and J lost 0; bases outside the gene matches: 3. This CDR3 has 16 residues. Germline CDR1 and CDR2: SGHRS and YFSETQ. The CDR3 bases that were read are TGCGCCAGCAGCTTGGGGGTAGCGGGAAGCACAGATACG. It specifies CASSLGVAGSTDT. In full, the CDR3 is CASSLGVAGSTDTQYF.

With respect to this clone: The CDR3 extends 3 residues past the end of the read, so its final part is completed from the germline J gene. The chain is built from TRBV20-1 and TRBJ1-6; D not resolved. The CDR3 spans 15 residues. Germline-derived CDR1 and CDR2 are DFQATT and SNEGSKA (reference sequence). V was shortened by 5 bases and J by 0 bases, with 11 bases between the two germline ends. CDR3 DNA, as far as it was read: TGCAGTGCTGGTGACTGGAGCTCCTATAATTCACCC. Its protein is CSAGDWSSYNSP. The whole CDR3 sequence reads CSAGDWSSYNSPLHF.

Incomplete CDR3 DNA: TGTGCCAGCAGCTTAGTTAGCGGGGGTGGGGAGACC. It encodes CASSLVSGGGET. The whole CDR3 region reads CASSLVSGGGETQYF. The chain links TRBV5-6 to TRBJ2-5, with TRBD2 matching 9 bases. The CDR3 is cut off 3 residues early in the read; its end comes from the germline J gene. V lost 2 bases to trimming and J lost 5 bases; unmatched junction nucleotides: 7. This CDR3 has 15 amino acids. From germline, CDR1 is SGHDT and CDR2 YYEEEE. Supplemented by reference TRBV5-6 and TRBJ2-5, the full variable domain reads DAGVTQSPTHLIKTRGQQVTLRCSPKSGHDTVSWYQQALGQGPQFIFQYYEEEERQRGNFPDRFSGHQFPNYSSELNVNALLLGDSALYLCASSLVSGGGETQYFGPGTRLLVL.

For this clone: The read ends 3 residues before the CDR3 terminus; that terminus is restored from the germline J gene. The chain uses TRBV30 and TRBJ1-4; D possibly corresponds to TRBD1 (6 bases). Germline assignment: CDR1 GTSNPN and CDR2 SVGIG (reference sequence). Trimming stripped 5 bases from V and 7 bases from J, with 14 bases between. This CDR3 spans 13 amino acids. The CDR3 reads CAWARGYSEKLFF. The sequenced part of the CDR3 DNA is TGTGCCTGGGCAAGGGGGTACAGTGAAAAA.

As to this clone: The CDR3 goes on 3 residues after the read ends, and that part is filled in from the germline J gene. V is TRBV5-1 and J is TRBJ2-5; TRBD2 aligns across 11 bases. This CDR3 spans 18 amino acids. With V trimmed by 1 base and J by 1 base, 9 bases remained unmatched. Germline CDR1 is SGHRS and CDR2 is YFSETQ. Incomplete CDR3 DNA: TGCGCCAGCAGCTTGAGCCTAGCGGGGGGCAATCCCCAAGAGACC. Translating it yields CASSLSLAGGNPQET. The CDR3 in its entirety is CASSLSLAGGNPQETQYF.

A word on this clone: The read terminates 3 residues ahead of where the CDR3 ends, so the germline J gene completes it. The chain recombines TRBV7-3 with TRBJ2-5; the D gene is possibly TRBD2 (6 bases). There are 14 residues in the CDR3. The germline V gene encodes CDR1 SGHTA and CDR2 FQGTGA. Trimming took off 5 bases at V and 7 bases at J, with 17 bases between the two ends. The CDR3 loop reads CASSPSASDGTQYF. The sequenced part of the CDR3 DNA is TGTGCCAGCAGCCCAAGCGCTAGCGACGGGACC.

Turning to this clone: The CDR3 is cut off 3 residues early in the read; its end comes from the germline J gene. V gene TRBV2 combines with J gene TRBJ2-1; 7 positions match TRBD1. V shed 1 base, J shed 9 bases, and the junction held 6 bases outside the gene matches. Germline V gene sequence: CDR1 SNHLY, CDR2 FYNNEI. The CDR3 sequence is 14 residues long. CDR3 bases read: TGTGCCAGCAGTGAAGGGCAGGGGGAGAGTGAG. Amino acid sequence: CASSEGQGESE. Given in full, the CDR3 is CASSEGQGESEQFF.

A note on this clone: The CDR3 end is not reached by the read, which stops 3 residues before it; the germline J gene fills it in. The chain uses TRBV19 and TRBJ2-7; the match to TRBD1 covers 9 bases. Germline CDR1 is LNHDA and CDR2 is SQIVND (reference sequence). The V and J ends lost 5 bases and 6 bases, in that order; junction bases with no gene match: 14. The CDR3 is 16 amino acids. Incomplete CDR3 DNA: TGTGCCAGTAGTCAACGTCCCGGGACAGGGAGCAGCGAG. Its translation is CASSQRPGTGSSE. The entire CDR3 is CASSQRPGTGSSEQYF.

For this clone: The read gets to within 3 residues of the CDR3 end, and the germline J gene fills in the rest. The gene calls are TRBV10-3 and TRBJ2-1; perhaps TRBD1 as D (5 bases). V gave up 6 bases and J gave up 5 bases, with 8 bases separating them. Germline V lookup: CDR1 ENHRY, CDR2 SYGVKD. The CDR3 spans 12 residues. The DNA read from the CDR3 is TGTGCCATCAGGAGACAGAACAATGAG. It yields the protein CAIRRQNNE. The entire CDR3 is CAIRRQNNEQFF.

Points on this clone: The read terminates 3 residues ahead of where the CDR3 ends, so the germline J gene completes it. The chain joins TRBV29-1 to TRBJ2-3, with 9 bases fitting TRBD2. There are 16 residues in the CDR3. Trimming at V came to 6 bases and at J to 1 base, leaving 11 bases not matched to a gene. Germline V gene sequence: CDR1 SQVTM, CDR2 ANQGSEA. The part of the CDR3 DNA that was read is TGCAGCGTCTACCCGGTTGAGCGGGGGGGCACAGATACG. Translated, it gives CSVYPVERGGTDT. The complete CDR3 reads CSVYPVERGGTDTQYF.

Details on this clone: Coverage ceases 3 residues before the CDR3 finishes, and the germline J gene fills in the end. This rearrangement joins TRBV7-8 to TRBJ2-1; D is undetermined. V dropped 5 bases and J dropped 8 bases, with 10 bases sitting between them. The CDR3 spans 12 residues. Per the germline V gene, CDR1 is SGHVS and CDR2 is FQNEAQ. Incomplete CDR3 DNA: TGTGCCAGCAGCCACCGTGGGCATGAG. Protein sequence: CASSHRGHE. The CDR3 in full is CASSHRGHEQFF. The full variable domain, completed using reference TRBV7-8 and TRBJ2-1, is GAGVSQSPRYKVAKRGQDVALRCDPISGHVSLFWYQQALGQGPEFLTYFQNEAQLDKSGLPSDRFFAERPEGSVSTLKIQRTQQEDSAVYLCASSHRGHEQFFGPGTRLTVL.

To note about this clone: The CDR3 goes on 3 residues after the read ends, and that part is filled in from the germline J gene. The rearrangement links TRBV12-3 or TRBV12-4 to TRBJ1-2; 8 bases match TRBD1. V shed 6 bases and J 4 bases; nucleotides not matched to a gene: 7. The length of the CDR3 is 14 residues. CDR3: CASSTGQGSYGYTF. CDR3 DNA (partial): TGTGCCAGCAGCACAGGACAGGGTAGCTATGGC.

As to this clone: The CDR3 end falls 3 residues outside the read, so it is completed with the germline J gene. V gene TRBV11-3 combines with J gene TRBJ2-7; no clear D. V lost 5 bases, J lost 2 bases, and 10 bases lay in between. CDR3 length equals 13 residues. The germline V gene encodes CDR1 SGHNT and CDR2 YENEEA. CDR3: CASSVSLAYEQYF. The covered CDR3 bases are TGTGCCAGCAGCGTGTCTCTTGCCTACGAG.

Comment on this clone: The read terminates 3 residues ahead of where the CDR3 ends, so the germline J gene completes it. This chain uses TRBV7-2 with TRBJ1-2, with 9 positions matching TRBD1. The CDR3 loop spans 15 amino acids. The germline CDR1 and CDR2 sequences are SGHTA and FQGNSA. V lost 4 bases to trimming and J lost 5 bases; unmatched junction nucleotides: 8. The CDR3 region is CASSSSGTGLYGYTF. Partial CDR3 DNA: TGTGCCAGCAGCTCCTCCGGGACAGGGCTATATGGC.

For this clone: The CDR3 is cut off 3 residues early in the read; its end comes from the germline J gene. The V call is TRBV19, the J call TRBJ1-4, with a possible D match to TRBD1 (5 bases). Germline assignment: CDR1 LNHDA and CDR2 SQIVND (reference sequence). CDR3 size: 14 residues. The V gene lost 8 bases and the J gene lost 0 bases, with 10 bases spanning the gap. The sequenced CDR3 bases are TGTGCCAGTCGGGAGGGGTCAACTAATGAAAAA. Its translation is CASREGSTNEK. The full CDR3 protein reads CASREGSTNEKLFF.

The CDR3 reads CASSTRDRDQPQHF. The DNA read from the CDR3 is TGCGCCAGCAGCACCCGGGACAGGGATCAGCCC. The J gene is TRBJ1-5, the V gene TRBV10-1; 9 bases are shared with TRBD1. The read terminates 3 residues before the CDR3 end, so the remaining end is supplied by the germline J gene. Germline V CDR1 and CDR2: WNHNN, SYGVQD (reference sequence). This CDR3 contains 14 residues. The V gene end was trimmed by 6 bases and the J gene end by 5 bases; junction bases not matched to a gene: 5.

As to this clone: Read data end 3 residues before the CDR3 end; the end is taken from the germline J gene. The V call is TRBV20-1, the J call TRBJ2-3, with 9 bases that match TRBD2. Germline V gene sequence: CDR1 DFQATT, CDR2 SNEGSKA (reference sequence). J was trimmed by 5 bases and V by 1 base; bases with no gene match: 10. This CDR3 is 16 amino acids long. CDR3 sequence reads: CSARVIQREVGDTQYF. The sequenced part of the CDR3 DNA is TGCAGTGCTAGAGTAATCCAGCGGGAGGTCGGAGATACG.

As to this clone: The CDR3 end lies 3 residues beyond the end of the read and is filled in from the germline J gene. This specimen includes other DNA sequences encoding the same CDR3. This chain uses TRBV20-1 with TRBJ2-1; TRBD2 agrees at 13 bases. This CDR3 is 16 amino acids long. Looked up from germline, CDR1 is DFQATT and CDR2 is SNEGSKA (reference sequence). V gave up 0 bases and J gave up 4 bases; unmatched junction bases: 3. The sequenced part of the CDR3 DNA is TGCAGTGCTAGAGATCAACTAGCGGGAGGGTACAATGAG. The encoded protein is CSARDQLAGGYNE. The whole CDR3 sequence is CSARDQLAGGYNEQFF.

Worth noting for this clone: The read terminates 3 residues before the CDR3 end, so the remaining end is supplied by the germline J gene. V is TRBV7-8 and J is TRBJ2-7; a weak D match, TRBD1 (6 bases). The ends were cut back, 6 bases at V and 3 bases at J, with 15 bases in the middle. Germline CDR1 SGHVS, CDR2 FQNEAQ. CDR3 length equals 14 residues. CDR3 region: CASSITSDSYEQYF. The CDR3 bases that were read are TGTGCCAGCAGTATTACCTCGGACAGCTACGAG.

Comments on this clone: The DNA ends 3 residues before the CDR3 does, and the rest of the CDR3 is filled in from the germline J gene. The V call is TRBV7-6, the J call TRBJ1-1; possibly TRBD1 for D (6 bases). V lost 5 bases and J lost 5, with 12 bases in between. In germline, CDR1 is SGHVS, CDR2 FNYEAQ. The CDR3 consists of 13 residues. CDR3 bases read: TGTGCCAGCAGCCGTACAGGGCTTACTGAA. It specifies CASSRTGLTE. The CDR3, in full, reads CASSRTGLTEAFF. Looking up the rest from reference TRBV7-6 and TRBJ1-1 gives the full variable domain: GAGVSQSPRYKVTKRGQDVALRCDPISGHVSLYWYRQALGQGPEFLTYFNYEAQQDKSGLPNDRFSAERPEGSISTLTIQRTEQRDSAMYRCASSRTGLTEAFFGQGTRLTVV.